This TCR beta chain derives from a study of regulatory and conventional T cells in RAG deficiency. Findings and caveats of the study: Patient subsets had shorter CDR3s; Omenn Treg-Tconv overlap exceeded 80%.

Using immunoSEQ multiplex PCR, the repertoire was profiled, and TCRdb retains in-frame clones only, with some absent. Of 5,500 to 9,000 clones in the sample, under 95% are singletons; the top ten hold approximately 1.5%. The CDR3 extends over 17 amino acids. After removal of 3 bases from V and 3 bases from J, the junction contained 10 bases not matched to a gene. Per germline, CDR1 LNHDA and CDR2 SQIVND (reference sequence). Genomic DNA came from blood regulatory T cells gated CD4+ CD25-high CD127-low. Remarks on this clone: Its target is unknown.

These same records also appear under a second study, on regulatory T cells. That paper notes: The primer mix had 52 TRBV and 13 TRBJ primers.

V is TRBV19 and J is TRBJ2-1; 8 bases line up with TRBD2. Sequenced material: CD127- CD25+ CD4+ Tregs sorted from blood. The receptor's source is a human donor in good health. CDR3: CASSMGASGGLYNEQFF. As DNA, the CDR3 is TGTGCCAGTAGTATGGGGGCCAGCGGGGGTCTCTACAATGAGCAGTTCTTC.